This T cell receptor (beta chain) appears in the sequencing data of a study of CD8 T cells in ankylosing spondylitis. This CDR3 spans 14 amino acids. Germline CDR1 and CDR2: GTSNPN and SVGIG (reference sequence). V lost 1 base and J lost 2, with 9 bases in between. TCRdb re-called the 5' RACE reads through MiXCR, storing one row per CDR3 protein. The table includes about 220,000 distinct CDR3 sequences, roughly 25% detected once. This clonotype was seen a few times. This chain connects TRBV30 to TRBJ1-5; possible D gene TRBD1, 5 bases. The sequence derives from a male donor with ankylosing spondylitis or in good health (not recorded which). Sequencing input: blood, either unsorted or a sorted T cell fraction (not recorded which). In nucleotides, the CDR3 is TGTGCCTGGAGTGGAGGGGTGGGCAATCAGCCCCAGCATTTT. Amino acids: CAWSGGVGNQPQHF.